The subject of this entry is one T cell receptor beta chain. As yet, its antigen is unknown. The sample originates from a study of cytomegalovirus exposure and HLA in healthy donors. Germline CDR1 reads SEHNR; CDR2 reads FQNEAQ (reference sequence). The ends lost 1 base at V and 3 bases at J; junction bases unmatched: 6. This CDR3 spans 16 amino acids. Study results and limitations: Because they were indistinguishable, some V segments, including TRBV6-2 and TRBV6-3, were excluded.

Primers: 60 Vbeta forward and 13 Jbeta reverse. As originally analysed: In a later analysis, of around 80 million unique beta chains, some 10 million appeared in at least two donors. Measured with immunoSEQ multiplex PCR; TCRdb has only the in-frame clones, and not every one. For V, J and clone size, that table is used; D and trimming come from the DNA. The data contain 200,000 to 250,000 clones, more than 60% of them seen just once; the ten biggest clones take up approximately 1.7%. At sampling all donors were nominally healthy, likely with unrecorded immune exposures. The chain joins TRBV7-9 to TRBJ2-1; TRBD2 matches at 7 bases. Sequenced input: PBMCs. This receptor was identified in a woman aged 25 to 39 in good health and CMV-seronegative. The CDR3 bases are TGTGCCAGCAGCTTAGACGGGACTAACAACTACAATGAGCAGTTCTTC. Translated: CASSLDGTNNYNEQFF.